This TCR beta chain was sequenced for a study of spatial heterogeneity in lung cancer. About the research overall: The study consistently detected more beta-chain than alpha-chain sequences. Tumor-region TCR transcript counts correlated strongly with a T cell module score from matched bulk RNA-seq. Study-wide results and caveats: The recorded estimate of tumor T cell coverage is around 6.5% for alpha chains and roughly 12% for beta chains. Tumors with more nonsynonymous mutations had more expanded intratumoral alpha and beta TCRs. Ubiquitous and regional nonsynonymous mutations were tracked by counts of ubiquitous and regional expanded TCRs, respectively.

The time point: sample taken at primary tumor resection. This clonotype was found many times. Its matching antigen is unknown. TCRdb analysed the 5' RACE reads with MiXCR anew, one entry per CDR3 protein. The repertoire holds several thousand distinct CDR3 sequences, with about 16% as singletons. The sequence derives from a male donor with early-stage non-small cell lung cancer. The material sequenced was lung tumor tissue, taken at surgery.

CDR3 in amino acids: CASRPAGTDTQYF. The CDR3 DNA reads as TGTGCCAGCAGACCCGCCGGCACAGATACGCAGTATTTT. The chain couples TRBV12-3 or TRBV12-4 to TRBJ2-3; D call uncertain. This CDR3 contains 13 residues. The V end was cut by 6 bases, the J end by 1 base, with 8 bases between.